The 26 T cell receptor beta chains below were found in one sample sequenced in a study of blood T cell repertoires in COVID-19. The repertoire was sequenced with immunoSEQ multiplex PCR; TCRdb's copy has only in-frame clones and lacks some. This sample yields fewer than 250,000 clones, of which about 82% are seen a single time; around 9.8% belongs to the top ten. Sample: PBMCs or T cells enriched from blood (not recorded which). These receptor sequences come from a woman aged 45-65 years with acute COVID-19.

The chain has TRBV7-2 and TRBJ1-2; maybe TRBD1 (5 bases). Trimming cost V 3 bases and J 3 bases, with 8 bases left between them. Per the germline V gene, CDR1 is SGHTA and CDR2 is FQGNSA. CDR3 length: 13 residues. This chain's CDR3 is CASSLKGDYGYTF. The CDR3 DNA reads TGTGCCAGCAGCTTGAAAGGGGACTATGGCTACACCTTC.

This chain uses TRBV19 with TRBJ1-3, with TRBD1 matching over 10 bases. The CDR3 sequence is 17 residues long. Germline CDR1 is LNHDA and CDR2 is SQIVND (reference sequence). V was clipped by 3 bases and J by 2 bases; unmatched bases: 7. This CDR3 is CASSIGDRGLTGNTIYF. The CDR3 nucleotides are TGTGCCAGTAGTATCGGGGACAGGGGCTTGACTGGAAACACCATATATTTT.

The chain has TRBV11-2 and TRBJ2-4; 9 bases align to TRBD1. The V and J ends lost 5 bases and 6 bases, in that order; junction bases with no gene match: 5. Germline assignment: CDR1 SGHAT and CDR2 FQNNGV. The CDR3 is 14 amino acids. CDR3 region: CASSPGQGINIQYF. The DNA of the CDR3 is TGTGCCAGCAGCCCGGGACAGGGAATAAACATTCAGTACTTC. Variable domain in full (rest from reference TRBV11-2 and TRBJ2-4): EAGVAQSPRYKIIEKRQSVAFWCNPISGHATLYWYQQILGQGPKLLIQFQNNGVVDDSQLPKDRFSAERLKGVDSTLKIQPAKLEDSAVYLCASSPGQGINIQYFGAGTRLSVL.

The gene calls are TRBV7-3 and TRBJ2-1, with 9 bases matching TRBD2. Per the germline V gene, CDR1 is SGHTA and CDR2 is FQGTGA. The trim removed 6 bases at V and 3 bases at J, leaving 6 bases unmatched. This CDR3 region has 15 residues. CDR3 in DNA: TGTGCCAGCAGATCAGTAGCGGGGGACTACAATGAGCAGTTCTTC. This encodes CASRSVAGDYNEQFF.

The chain carries TRBV14 and TRBJ2-4; TRBD2 agrees at 10 bases. Germline V gene data show CDR1 as SGHDN and CDR2 as FVKESK. V lost 4 bases, J lost 7 bases, and 7 bases stayed unmatched. The CDR3 covers 15 residues. The chain's CDR3 is CASSPLAGDGNIQYF. CDR3 in DNA: TGTGCCAGCAGCCCTCTAGCGGGGGATGGGAACATTCAGTACTTC. Based on the CDR3 plus reference TRBV14 and TRBJ2-4, the full variable domain is EAGVTQFPSHSVIEKGQTVTLRCDPISGHDNLYWYRRVMGKEIKFLLHFVKESKQDESGMPNNRFLAERTGGTYSTLKVQPAELEDSGVYFCASSPLAGDGNIQYFGAGTRLSVL.

This clone appeared a single time. The genes are TRBV19 and TRBJ1-3; D call uncertain. The germline V gene encodes CDR1 LNHDA and CDR2 SQIVND (reference sequence). V was clipped by 7 bases and J by 0 bases, with 13 bases between them. This CDR3 spans 15 amino acids. The CDR3 region is CASIPTWASGNTIYF. CDR3 DNA: TGTGCCAGTATCCCGACGTGGGCCTCTGGAAACACCATATATTTT.

The J gene is TRBJ2-1, the V gene TRBV7-8; D is perhaps TRBD1 (6 bases). The CDR3 runs 15 residues. Germline CDR1 SGHVS, CDR2 FQNEAQ. With 4 bases removed from V and 5 bases from J, the gap between germline ends came to 15 bases. Here the CDR3 DNA reads TGTGCCAGCAGCTCCCGCCAGGGGAAGAACAATGAGCAGTTCTTC. It translates to CASSSRQGKNNEQFF.

The chain recombines TRBV5-1 with TRBJ1-2; D gene ambiguous. V was trimmed by 5 bases and J by 6 bases, leaving 8 bases between them. This CDR3 region has 11 residues. Per the germline V gene, CDR1 is SGHRS and CDR2 is YFSETQ. CDR3 DNA: TGCGCCAGCAGGGACGGGGATGGCTACACCTTC. Its translation is CASRDGDGYTF.

CDR3 sequence (DNA): TGTGCCAGCAGCCCCCACCGAGGGCCCAACTATGGCTACACCTTC. Translation: CASSPHRGPNYGYTF. The V and J genes are TRBV6-5 and TRBJ1-2, with no clear D. The V and J ends lost 6 bases and 2 bases respectively, with 16 bases between them. The CDR3 consists of 15 residues. Germline CDR1 reads MNHEY; CDR2 reads SVGAGI.

This chain joins TRBV4-3 and TRBJ1-2; 9 bases map to TRBD1. Germline V CDR1 and CDR2: LGHNA, YSLEER. The CDR3 loop spans 15 amino acids. The junction had 9 bases not matched to a gene; V was cut back by 5 bases and J by 5 bases. CDR3 bases: TGCGCCAGCAGCAAGTCACAGGGGACAGGGTATGGCTACACCTTC. It codes for CASSKSQGTGYGYTF.

The CDR3 DNA reads TGTGCCAGCAGCTTATTTGAGGAAGTGGCTCGCGGCTACACCTTC. Translation: CASSLFEEVARGYTF. The rearrangement uses TRBV7-9 and TRBJ1-2; D is unresolved. The V gene's germline CDR1 is SEHNR and CDR2 FQNEAQ (reference sequence). There are 15 residues in the CDR3. The V gene lost 2 bases and the J gene lost 8 bases, with 18 bases spanning the gap.

The chain combines TRBV27 with TRBJ1-5, with TRBD1 identical over 9 bases. This CDR3 has 14 amino acids. The germline V gene encodes CDR1 MNHEY and CDR2 SMNVEV (reference sequence). V gave up 5 bases and J gave up 5 bases; unmatched junction bases: 4. CDR3 in DNA: TGTGCCAGCAGTCTGCGACAGGGGGATCAGCCCCAGCATTTT. This translates into CASSLRQGDQPQHF.

This clone was seen more than once but under ten times. This chain uses TRBV6-6 with TRBJ1-2, with D tentatively TRBD1 (5 bases). CDR3 length: 16 amino acids. V was cut by 7 bases and J by 1 base, with 19 bases left in between. Germline CDR1 MNHNY, CDR2 SVGAGI (reference sequence). CDR3 nucleotides: TGTGCCAGCACCGGACAAGACTCAAGAATTAACTATGGCTACACCTTC. Protein product: CASTGQDSRINYGYTF.

V usage is TRBV7-2 and J usage is TRBJ2-5; D is possibly TRBD1 (5 bases). Trimming left V 5 bases short and J 4 bases short, with 14 bases between. This CDR3 contains 14 residues. Germline V gene lookup returns CDR1 SGHTA and CDR2 FQGNSA. The CDR3 region has the DNA TGTGCCAGCAGCCCAGGGCAGGGTAGAGAGACCCAGTACTTC. Protein product: CASSPGQGRETQYF.

V and J are TRBV7-3 and TRBJ2-1, with D possibly matching TRBD2 (6 bases). With 4 bases removed from V and 10 bases from J, the gap between germline ends came to 14 bases. Germline V gene sequence: CDR1 SGHTA, CDR2 FQGTGA. CDR3 size: 13 residues. CDR3 nucleotides: TGTGCCAGCAGCTCCGTCCCGGCGGGAGAGCAGTTCTTC. Protein: CASSSVPAGEQFF. Full variable domain (rest looked up from reference TRBV7-3 and TRBJ2-1): GAGVSQTPSNKVTEKGKYVELRCDPISGHTALYWYRQSLGQGPEFLIYFQGTGAADDSGLPNDRFFAVRPEGSVSTLKIQRTERGDSAVYLCASSSVPAGEQFFGPGTRLTVL.

The V and J genes are TRBV18 and TRBJ1-3; D remains ambiguous. Trimming removed 3 bases from V and 0 bases from J, with 12 bases in between. The CDR3 runs 16 residues. Looked up from germline, CDR1 is KGHSH and CDR2 is LQKENI. CDR3 in DNA: TGTGCCAGCTCACCTTCCTCTTTAAACTCTGGAAACACCATATATTTT. The encoded protein is CASSPSSLNSGNTIYF.

This clone has only a few counts. The chain recombines TRBV4-3 with TRBJ1-2; the D gene is possibly TRBD1 (6 bases). Germline CDR1 and CDR2: LGHNA and YSLEER. V lost 0 bases and J 8 bases, leaving 16 bases between the germline ends. The CDR3 extends over 15 amino acids. The CDR3 here is CASSQDARGTGGYTF. DNA of the CDR3: TGCGCCAGCAGCCAAGATGCCAGGGGTACTGGCGGCTACACCTTC.

V is TRBV7-2 and J is TRBJ1-1; 8 bases are a match to TRBD1. Germline CDR1 reads SGHTA; CDR2 reads FQGNSA. Unmatched junction bases numbered 6, after V lost 2 bases and J lost 1 base. This CDR3 spans 16 amino acids. The CDR3: CASSLRTGQANTEAFF. CDR3 DNA sequence: TGTGCCAGCAGCTTACGGACAGGGCAGGCGAACACTGAAGCTTTCTTT.

The CDR3 is CAWSRRGGETQYF. CDR3 DNA: TGTGCCTGGAGTAGAAGGGGAGGAGAGACCCAGTACTTC. The chain employs TRBV30 and TRBJ2-5; perhaps TRBD2 as D (6 bases). V was pared by 2 bases and J by 4 bases, with 11 bases between. Germline V gene data show CDR1 as GTSNPN and CDR2 as SVGIG (reference sequence). This CDR3 has 13 residues.

The chain is built from TRBV19 and TRBJ1-5; a possible D gene is TRBD1 (6 bases). V lost 4 bases, J lost 7 bases, and 14 bases lay in between. CDR3 size: 14 residues. Germline V gene data show CDR1 as LNHDA and CDR2 as SQIVND (reference sequence). The CDR3 DNA reads as TGTGCCAGTAGTAGGGGGGGGCAGGGGCAGCCCCAGCATTTT. Its translation is CASSRGGQGQPQHF.

The V gene is TRBV7-2, the J gene TRBJ2-7, with TRBD1 as a possible D gene (6 bases). CDR3 length equals 15 residues. V gave up 4 bases and J gave up 6 bases, with 19 bases separating them. CDR1 SGHTA and CDR2 FQGNSA come from the germline V gene. CDR3 DNA: TGTGCCAGCAGCTCAACTCGACAGGTCGAGGGCGAGCAGTACTTC. This encodes CASSSTRQVEGEQYF.

This rearrangement joins TRBV19 to TRBJ2-1, with 9 bases aligning to TRBD2. Germline CDR1 LNHDA, CDR2 SQIVND (reference sequence). The CDR3 spans 13 residues. The ends lost 5 bases at V and 9 bases at J; junction bases unmatched: 5. CDR3 DNA sequence: TGTGCCAGTAGTGTGGGACTAGCCGGTGAGCAGTTCTTC. Protein product: CASSVGLAGEQFF.

The rearrangement uses TRBV7-9 and TRBJ1-2; D is perhaps TRBD1 (6 bases). There are 14 residues in the CDR3. Germline V gene data show CDR1 as SEHNR and CDR2 as FQNEAQ (reference sequence). V was clipped by 6 bases and J by 7 bases, with 18 bases between them. The CDR3 coding sequence is TGTGCCAGCAGTACCGAGGGGGGGCTTGGTGGCTACACCTTC. Translation: CASSTEGGLGGYTF.

A note on this clone: Other DNA sequences within the sample encode an identical CDR3. The chain is built from TRBV10-3 and TRBJ1-6, with D perhaps TRBD1 (5 bases). Germline values: CDR1 ENHRY, CDR2 SYGVKD. Trimming cost V 4 bases and J 7 bases, with 8 bases left between them. This CDR3 has 13 amino acids. The CDR3 is CAISGQGNSPLHF. The CDR3 nucleotides are TGTGCCATCAGTGGTCAGGGAAATTCACCCCTCCACTTT.

This clone was observed a few times. The chain couples TRBV5-4 to TRBJ1-2; 7 nucleotides agree with TRBD1. The CDR3 totals 12 residues. V shed 4 bases, J shed 3 bases, and the junction held 0 bases outside the gene matches. The germline gives CDR1 SGHNT, CDR2 YYREEE (reference sequence). The CDR3 region is CASSDRDYGYTF. CDR3 nucleotides: TGTGCCAGCAGCGACAGGGACTATGGCTACACCTTC.

The chain uses TRBV9 and TRBJ1-5; 10 nucleotides align to TRBD1. With V trimmed by 3 bases and J by 7 bases, 7 bases remained unmatched. Germline-derived CDR1 and CDR2 are SGDLS and YYNGEE. This CDR3 spans 15 amino acids. CDR3: CASSAGTGAEQPQHF. CDR3 nucleotides: TGTGCCAGCAGCGCCGGGACAGGGGCTGAACAGCCCCAGCATTTT.